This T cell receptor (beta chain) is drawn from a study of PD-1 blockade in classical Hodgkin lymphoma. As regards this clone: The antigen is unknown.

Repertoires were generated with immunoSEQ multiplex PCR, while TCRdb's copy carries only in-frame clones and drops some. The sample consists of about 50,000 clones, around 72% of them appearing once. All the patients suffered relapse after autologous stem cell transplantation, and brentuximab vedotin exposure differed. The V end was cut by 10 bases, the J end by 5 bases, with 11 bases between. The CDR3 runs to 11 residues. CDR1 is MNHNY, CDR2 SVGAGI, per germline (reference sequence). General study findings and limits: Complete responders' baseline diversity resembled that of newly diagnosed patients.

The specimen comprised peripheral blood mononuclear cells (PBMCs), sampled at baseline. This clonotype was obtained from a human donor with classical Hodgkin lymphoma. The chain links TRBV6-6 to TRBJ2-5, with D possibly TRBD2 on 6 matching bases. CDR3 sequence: CATSGRETQYF. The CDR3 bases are TGTGCCACCTCAGGGAGGGAGACCCAGTACTTC.